Here is one T cell receptor beta chain with its context. This entry comes from a study of T-cell reconstitution after alpha-beta-depleted transplantation in children. TCRbeta library preparation incorporated unique molecular identifiers. TCRdb itself ran the PCR reads through MiXCR, one entry per CDR3 protein. The table lists hundreds of thousands of distinct CDR3 sequences, 10% of them singletons, with about 4% in the top ten. The CDR3 totals 14 residues. V was cut by 0 bases and J by 6 bases, with 11 bases left in between. The V gene's germline CDR1 is LGHNA and CDR2 YNFKEQ. The chain uses TRBV4-2 and TRBJ1-1; the D gene is possibly TRBD1 (5 bases). This material consisted of PBMCs from the stem cell graft donor, taken from the stem cell graft. The clonotype comes from a human donor who donated a stem cell graft to a child with acute myeloid leukemia. The CDR3 here is CASSQEVSGAEAFF. The CDR3 DNA reads TGTGCCAGCAGCCAAGAAGTATCGGGGGCTGAAGCTTTCTTT.